The 29 T cell receptor beta chains below come from one sample, sequenced in a study of shared clonotypes between healthy human individuals. Here immunoSEQ multiplex PCR was the method, and the copy in TCRdb shows in-frame clones only, minus some. The sample has approximately 720,000 clones, approximately 75% seen once; the top ten hold about 1.8%. Sequences were obtained from memory CD4+ T cells sorted from blood. Subset described: CD45RA-negative fraction. The source is a woman under 40 in good health.

V gene TRBV5-1 combines with J gene TRBJ2-1, with 13 bases lining up with TRBD2. With V trimmed by 4 bases and J by 7 bases, 8 bases remained unmatched. CDR1 SGHRS and CDR2 YFSETQ come from the germline V gene. CDR3 length: 16 residues. The CDR3 sequence is CASSLRTSGRSNEQFF. CDR3 coding DNA: TGCGCCAGCAGCCTCAGGACTAGCGGGAGATCGAATGAGCAGTTCTTC.

V is TRBV19 and J is TRBJ2-5, with 8 bases matching TRBD2. Per the germline V gene, CDR1 is LNHDA and CDR2 is SQIVND (reference sequence). J was trimmed by 0 bases and V by 5 bases; bases with no gene match: 5. The length of the CDR3 is 15 residues. The CDR3 sequence: CASSVLAAYQETQYF. The CDR3 DNA follows: TGTGCCAGTAGTGTACTAGCGGCGTACCAAGAGACCCAGTACTTC.

The V call is TRBV11-3, the J call TRBJ2-2; 7 nucleotides agree with TRBD1. With V trimmed by 5 bases and J by 0 bases, 3 bases remained unmatched. CDR3 size: 15 residues. Germline V gene lookup returns CDR1 SGHNT and CDR2 YENEEA. The DNA of the CDR3 is TGTGCCAGCAGCCCACAGGGGTCGAACACCGGGGAGCTGTTTTTT. Translated: CASSPQGSNTGELFF.

The chain is built from TRBV28 and TRBJ2-7; D not resolved. The germline CDR1 and CDR2 sequences are MDHEN and SYDVKM. The CDR3 is made up of 16 amino acids. V lost 2 bases to trimming and J lost 0 bases, with 14 bases between them. In DNA, the CDR3 is TGTGCCAGCAGTTTAATCGGCCTTACGACCTCCTACGAGCAGTACTTC. Residues: CASSLIGLTTSYEQYF. The full variable domain, rest sourced from reference TRBV28 and TRBJ2-7, is DVKVTQSSRYLVKRTGEKVFLECVQDMDHENMFWYRQDPGLGLRLIYFSYDVKMKEKGDIPEGYSVSREKKERFSLILESASTNQTSMYLCASSLIGLTTSYEQYFGPGTRLTVT.

The chain carries TRBV27 and TRBJ2-7; 9 nucleotides agree with TRBD2. Losses at the gene ends were 6 bases for V and 1 base for J; bases not matched to a gene: 10. The CDR3 is 16 amino acids. The germline V gene encodes CDR1 MNHEY and CDR2 SMNVEV (reference sequence). CDR3 bases: TGTGCCAGCAGATACGCCGGGACTAGCTTATCCTACGAGCAGTACTTC. This sequence encodes CASRYAGTSLSYEQYF.

The J gene is TRBJ2-4, the V gene TRBV28, with TRBD2 matching 7 bases. The CDR3 length is 14 residues. Trimming at V came to 6 bases and at J to 6 bases, leaving 8 bases not matched to a gene. Germline CDR1 is MDHEN and CDR2 is SYDVKM. The CDR3 DNA is TGTGCCAGCAGCCCCGGGACTACCCGAAACATTCAGTACTTC. It encodes CASSPGTTRNIQYF.

J is TRBJ1-5 and V is TRBV6-5; D uncertain. Trimming pared 5 bases from V and 0 bases from J, leaving 11 bases between. Germline CDR1 MNHEY, CDR2 SVGAGI. The CDR3 has 15 residues. The CDR3 protein is CASSATPYSNQPQHF. In DNA form, the CDR3 reads TGTGCCAGCAGTGCAACACCGTATAGCAATCAGCCCCAGCATTTT.

The gene calls are TRBV5-1 and TRBJ1-2, with 12 bases fitting TRBD1. With V trimmed by 3 bases and J by 5 bases, 5 bases remained unmatched. There are 15 residues in the CDR3. The germline gives CDR1 SGHRS, CDR2 YFSETQ. The CDR3 spells CASSSGQGALYGYTF. In DNA form, the CDR3 reads TGCGCCAGCAGCTCGGGACAGGGGGCGCTTTATGGCTACACCTTC.

The chain's CDR3 is CASSVGHRGKNTEAFF. The CDR3 bases are TGTGCCAGCAGCGTGGGCCACAGGGGAAAGAACACTGAAGCTTTCTTT. The rearrangement joins TRBV5-8 to TRBJ1-1; 7 bases match TRBD1. Germline values: CDR1 SGHTS, CDR2 YDEGEE. This CDR3 comprises 16 residues. The ends lost 4 bases at V and 1 base at J; junction bases unmatched: 10.

This rearrangement joins TRBV4-1 to TRBJ2-1; D ambiguous. The CDR3 loop spans 15 amino acids. Germline loops: CDR1 MGHRA, CDR2 YSYEKL. The V end lost 1 base, the J end lost 0 bases, and 7 bases lay between the germline ends. CDR3 sequence (DNA): TGCGCCAGCAGCCAAGGACCAGGCTCCTACAATGAGCAGTTCTTC. Its translation is CASSQGPGSYNEQFF.

This clone has just a few counts. V is TRBV18 and J is TRBJ2-1, with a tentative D call TRBD1 (5 bases). Trimming removed 7 bases at V and 6 bases at J, with 13 bases between. In germline, CDR1 is KGHSH, CDR2 LQKENI. This CDR3 is built from 13 residues. Here the CDR3 reads CASLTGSVNEQFF. For the CDR3, the DNA is TGTGCCAGCTTAACAGGATCCGTCAATGAGCAGTTCTTC.

This clone occurred a few times. CDR3 sequence (DNA): TGCGCCAGCAGCCCGACAGGACAAAAAGAGACCCAGTACTTC. Translating it yields CASSPTGQKETQYF. The V and J genes are TRBV5-1 and TRBJ2-5; tentative D call: TRBD1 (6 bases). Germline V gives CDR1 SGHRS, CDR2 YFSETQ. The CDR3 has 14 amino acids. Trimming cost V 4 bases and J 3 bases, with 13 bases left between them.

V usage is TRBV4-1 and J usage is TRBJ2-1; D gene uncertain. Germline CDR1 and CDR2: MGHRA and YSYEKL. V shed 0 bases and J shed 0 bases, with 9 bases lying between them. The length of the CDR3 is 16 residues. CDR3 sequence (DNA): TGCGCCAGCAGCCAAGAGAGCCCCAGCTCCTACAATGAGCAGTTCTTC. Translating it yields CASSQESPSSYNEQFF.

This clone was detected only once. This chain uses TRBV6-6 with TRBJ2-7, with 11 bases that match TRBD2. The CDR3 has 14 residues. Germline CDR1 reads MNHNY; CDR2 reads SVGAGI (reference sequence). J gave up 4 bases and V 6 bases, and 5 bases lay outside the gene matches. The CDR3 here is CASSPTSGSYEQYF. For the CDR3, the DNA is TGTGCCAGCAGCCCAACTAGCGGGAGTTACGAGCAGTACTTC.

The chain carries TRBV29-1 and TRBJ2-1; no definite D call. Trimming stripped 2 bases from V and 5 bases from J, with 16 bases between. CDR1 and CDR2 (germline): SQVTM, ANQGSEA. CDR3 length: 15 amino acids. CDR3 in amino acids: CSVEWGMAADNEQFF. As DNA, the CDR3 is TGCAGCGTTGAATGGGGAATGGCGGCGGACAATGAGCAGTTCTTC.

The J gene is TRBJ1-4, the V gene TRBV10-3; 7 bases are a match to TRBD1. The CDR3 covers 14 residues. The junction had 3 bases not matched to a gene; V was cut back by 2 bases and J by 6 bases. The V gene's germline CDR1 is ENHRY and CDR2 SYGVKD. The CDR3 here is CAISEGQDYEKLFF. In DNA form, the CDR3 reads TGTGCCATCAGTGAGGGACAGGATTATGAAAAACTGTTTTTT.

This CDR3 reads CASSLHYSNQPQHF. The CDR3 DNA sequence: TGCGCCAGCAGTTTACACTATAGCAATCAGCCCCAGCATTTT. V gene TRBV10-2 combines with J gene TRBJ1-5; no reliable D call. Germline values: CDR1 WSHSY, CDR2 SAAADI. V shed 5 bases and J shed 0 bases, with 8 bases lying between them. The CDR3 totals 14 residues.

The chain is built from TRBV14 and TRBJ2-7; D ambiguous. This CDR3 is 15 amino acids long. Trimming cost V 0 bases and J 7 bases, with 16 bases left between them. The germline gives CDR1 SGHDN, CDR2 FVKESK. The CDR3, as DNA: TGTGCCAGCAGCCAAGATCGAGGACGGATGAGGGAGCAGTACTTC. Amino acid sequence: CASSQDRGRMREQYF.

The rearrangement uses TRBV19 and TRBJ1-4; the D is unclear. This CDR3 contains 15 residues. The V gene's germline CDR1 is LNHDA and CDR2 SQIVND (reference sequence). V lost 5 bases and J lost 10, with 20 bases in between. CDR3 sequence reads: CASSLTTSSRGKLFF. The CDR3 DNA reads TGTGCCAGTAGTCTGACGACATCAAGCCGGGGAAAACTGTTTTTT.

CDR3 in amino acids: CASSWSGRANEQYF. Written as DNA, the CDR3 is TGTGCCAGCAGTTGGAGCGGGAGGGCCAACGAGCAGTACTTC. The chain links TRBV6-5 to TRBJ2-7, with 10 bases identical to TRBD2. Germline V gene data show CDR1 as MNHEY and CDR2 as SVGAGI. This CDR3 spans 14 amino acids. Germline trimming cut 4 bases from V and 5 bases from J; bases unmatched to any gene: 5.

The chain uses TRBV5-6 and TRBJ1-1; D gene ambiguous. Trimming removed 2 bases from V and 8 bases from J, with 16 bases in between. CDR3 length equals 14 residues. Germline V gene data show CDR1 as SGHDT and CDR2 as YYEEEE. This CDR3 reads CASSLGDGIGEAFF. The CDR3 nucleotides are TGTGCCAGCAGCTTAGGCGACGGAATAGGCGAAGCTTTCTTT.

The rearrangement uses TRBV13 and TRBJ1-2; D might be TRBD1 (5 bases). The germline V gene encodes CDR1 PRHDT and CDR2 FYEKMQ (reference sequence). The CDR3 is made up of 13 amino acids. Trimming removed 0 bases from V and 7 bases from J, with 9 bases in between. Here the CDR3 reads CASSLGQGAGYTF. CDR3 DNA: TGTGCCAGCAGCTTAGGGCAGGGTGCTGGCTACACCTTC.

This clone turned up a few times. The J gene is TRBJ1-1, the V gene TRBV7-2; D remains ambiguous. There are 15 residues in the CDR3. Trimming cost V 2 bases and J 0 bases, with 10 bases left between them. The germline CDR1 and CDR2 sequences are SGHTA and FQGNSA. The CDR3 sequence is CASSLSGYLNTEAFF. CDR3 nucleotides: TGTGCCAGCAGCTTATCAGGTTACTTGAACACTGAAGCTTTCTTT.

V and J are TRBV5-1 and TRBJ1-1; 8 bases line up with TRBD1. Germline CDR1 and CDR2: SGHRS and YFSETQ. Unmatched junction bases numbered 4, after V lost 0 bases and J lost 6 bases. This CDR3 spans 14 amino acids. CDR3 bases: TGCGCCAGCAGCTTGGACAGGGGGTTATCTGAAGCTTTCTTT. It yields the protein CASSLDRGLSEAFF.

This clone was picked up one time. The chain uses TRBV6-5 and TRBJ1-5; D call uncertain. Trimming stripped 7 bases from V and 3 bases from J, with 10 bases between. CDR3 length equals 13 residues. Germline lookup yields CDR1 MNHEY and CDR2 SVGAGI. The CDR3 DNA reads TGTGCCAGCAAATCAAGGGACAATCAGCCCCAGCATTTT. This codes for CASKSRDNQPQHF.

The genes are TRBV28 and TRBJ1-5; TRBD1 matches at 10 bases. This CDR3 is built from 15 residues. Germline V gene sequence: CDR1 MDHEN, CDR2 SYDVKM. With V trimmed by 3 bases and J by 6 bases, 5 bases remained unmatched. The CDR3 spells CASSLFGTGVQPQHF. The CDR3 DNA reads TGTGCCAGCAGTTTGTTTGGGACAGGGGTTCAGCCCCAGCATTTT.

V usage is TRBV21-1 and J usage is TRBJ1-3. TRBV21-1 is labeled a pseudogene. The CDR3 has 15 residues. The CDR3 loop reads CASSSPGPPGNTIYF. The DNA for the CDR3 is TGTGCCAGCAGCTCTCCGGGCCCCCCTGGAAACACCATATATTTT.

The rearrangement joins TRBV14 to TRBJ2-5; tentative D call: TRBD2 (6 bases). This CDR3 is built from 15 residues. V was pared by 4 bases and J by 0 bases, with 12 bases between. Germline-derived CDR1 and CDR2 are SGHDN and FVKESK. The CDR3 nucleotides are TGTGCCAGCAGCCGGCGGGGCGGGAACCAAGAGACCCAGTACTTC. Translation gives CASSRRGGNQETQYF.

The chain carries TRBV28 and TRBJ1-2; D is perhaps TRBD1 (5 bases). The CDR3 is made up of 12 amino acids. Germline CDR1 is MDHEN and CDR2 is SYDVKM. V lost 7 bases and J 8 bases, leaving 14 bases between the germline ends. The CDR3, as DNA: TGTGCCAGCATTTCACGGGGGAGAGGCTACACCTTC. Residues: CASISRGRGYTF.